The 25 T cell receptor beta chains presented below share a single source sample, sequenced in a study of shared clonotypes between healthy human individuals. Profiled with immunoSEQ multiplex PCR; TCRdb holds only in-frame clones, not every one. The sample holds approximately 350,000 clones; 90% to 97% are singletons and the top ten take approximately 0.3%. Sequencing input: memory CD8+ T cells sorted from blood. Subset denoted: CD45RO+ cells pooled with CCR7-negative TemRA cells. Receptor source: a man aged 30 to 45 in good health.

This clone was picked up one time. This chain joins TRBV28 and TRBJ2-2; perhaps TRBD2 as D (6 bases). Per germline, CDR1 MDHEN and CDR2 SYDVKM. The CDR3 covers 13 residues. V lost 10 bases to trimming and J lost 1 base, with 10 bases between them. CDR3 residues: CATEGGNTGELFF. The CDR3 DNA is TGTGCCACTGAGGGAGGGAACACCGGGGAGCTGTTTTTT.

The rearrangement links TRBV28 to TRBJ1-5; D not resolved. Germline values: CDR1 MDHEN, CDR2 SYDVKM. Trimming stripped 5 bases from V and 1 base from J, with 9 bases between. The CDR3 length is 14 residues. The CDR3 DNA follows: TGTGCCAGCAGTCCAAAGGACAGCAATCAGCCCCAGCATTTT. Protein: CASSPKDSNQPQHF.

V and J are TRBV19 and TRBJ1-3; the D is unclear. The CDR3 is 13 amino acids. Germline lookup yields CDR1 LNHDA and CDR2 SQIVND (reference sequence). Trimming took off 8 bases at V and 4 bases at J, with 12 bases between the two ends. The CDR3 spells CASYERRGNTIYF. Here the CDR3 DNA reads TGTGCCAGTTACGAAAGGAGGGGAAACACCATATATTTT. Using reference TRBV19 and TRBJ1-3 for the parts outside the CDR3, the full variable domain is DGGITQSPKYLFRKEGQNVTLSCEQNLNHDAMYWYRQDPGQGLRLIYYSQIVNDFQKGDIAEGYSVSREKKESFPLTVTSAQKNPTAFYLCASYERRGNTIYFGEGSWLTVV.

J is TRBJ2-1 and V is TRBV19; no clear D gene. Germline V gene data show CDR1 as LNHDA and CDR2 as SQIVND (reference sequence). Trimming stripped 3 bases from V and 4 bases from J, with 19 bases between. The CDR3 runs to 17 residues. The CDR3 DNA follows: TGTGCCAGTAGTATGTTTGGTAGTACTGCCCGTTACAATGAGCAGTTCTTC. It is translated as CASSMFGSTARYNEQFF. Combining the CDR3 with reference TRBV19 and TRBJ2-1 gives the whole variable domain DGGITQSPKYLFRKEGQNVTLSCEQNLNHDAMYWYRQDPGQGLRLIYYSQIVNDFQKGDIAEGYSVSREKKESFPLTVTSAQKNPTAFYLCASSMFGSTARYNEQFFGPGTRLTVL.

The chain recombines TRBV6-6 with TRBJ1-5; 9 bases are shared with TRBD1. The CDR3 totals 16 residues. Per the germline V gene, CDR1 is MNHNY and CDR2 is SVGAGI (reference sequence). V was clipped by 5 bases and J by 1 base; unmatched bases: 6. The DNA of the CDR3 is TGTGCCAGCAGTAGACAGGGGGAGGCGAGCAATCAGCCCCAGCATTTT. Translated: CASSRQGEASNQPQHF.

The chain uses TRBV28 and TRBJ2-7; no reliable D call. Trimming stripped 3 bases from V and 2 bases from J, with 8 bases between. Germline V gene sequence: CDR1 MDHEN, CDR2 SYDVKM. This CDR3 has 13 amino acids. The CDR3: CASSFYGAYEQYF. The CDR3, as DNA: TGTGCCAGCAGTTTTTACGGCGCCTACGAGCAGTACTTC.

The V gene is TRBV28, the J gene TRBJ1-5; D call uncertain. The CDR3 runs 16 residues. The germline V gene encodes CDR1 MDHEN and CDR2 SYDVKM. V lost 2 bases to trimming and J lost 7 bases, with 18 bases between them. CDR3 residues: CASSLRSAGREQPQHF. The CDR3 region has the DNA TGTGCCAGCAGTTTACGGTCGGCGGGAAGAGAACAGCCCCAGCATTTT. Drawing the rest from reference TRBV28 and TRBJ1-5, the complete variable domain is DVKVTQSSRYLVKRTGEKVFLECVQDMDHENMFWYRQDPGLGLRLIYFSYDVKMKEKGDIPEGYSVSREKKERFSLILESASTNQTSMYLCASSLRSAGREQPQHFGDGTRLSIL.

The J gene is TRBJ1-6, the V gene TRBV18; D might be TRBD1 (6 bases). This CDR3 region has 15 residues. V shed 6 bases and J shed 0 bases, with 9 bases lying between them. Germline values: CDR1 KGHSH, CDR2 LQKENI. CDR3 loop: CASSQGSSYNSPLHF. The CDR3 DNA is TGTGCCAGCTCCCAGGGGAGCTCCTATAATTCACCCCTCCACTTT. The full variable domain, completed using reference TRBV18 and TRBJ1-6, is NAGVMQNPRHLVRRRGQEARLRCSPMKGHSHVYWYRQLPEEGLKFMVYLQKENIIDESGMPKERFSAEFPKEGPSILRIQQVVRGDSAAYFCASSQGSSYNSPLHFGNGTRLTVT.

This sequence joins TRBV6-1 and TRBJ1-2; TRBD1 matches 7 bases. The J segment lost 7 bases and the V segment lost 4 bases, leaving 6 bases of the junction unmatched. The CDR3 has 13 amino acids. The germline V gene has CDR1 MNHNS and CDR2 SASEGT. In DNA form, the CDR3 reads TGTGCCAGCAGTGCCCCTACAGGGGTTGGCTACACCTTC. Protein sequence: CASSAPTGVGYTF.

This clone was seen once. The chain is built from TRBV5-1 and TRBJ1-1; possible D gene TRBD1, 6 bases. Germline lookup yields CDR1 SGHRS and CDR2 YFSETQ. This CDR3 spans 13 amino acids. Trimming took 5 bases from V and 7 from J, leaving 15 bases between them. As DNA, the CDR3 is TGCGCCAGCAGGAAGGCAGGGGCGGGTGAAGCTTTCTTT. Amino acid sequence: CASRKAGAGEAFF.

The chain uses TRBV28 and TRBJ1-5; D is ambiguous. The CDR3 contains 13 residues. Germline lookup yields CDR1 MDHEN and CDR2 SYDVKM. V shed 6 bases and J shed 3 bases, with 9 bases lying between them. The CDR3 loop is CASSRGPNQPQHF. In DNA form, the CDR3 reads TGTGCCAGCAGCCGTGGACCCAATCAGCCCCAGCATTTT. Full variable domain (remainder filled in from reference TRBV28 and TRBJ1-5): DVKVTQSSRYLVKRTGEKVFLECVQDMDHENMFWYRQDPGLGLRLIYFSYDVKMKEKGDIPEGYSVSREKKERFSLILESASTNQTSMYLCASSRGPNQPQHFGDGTRLSIL.

The chain has TRBV4-1 and TRBJ1-4; D perhaps matches TRBD1 (5 bases). The CDR3 spans 16 residues. The germline CDR1 and CDR2 sequences are MGHRA and YSYEKL. Trimming took off 0 bases at V and 5 bases at J, with 13 bases between the two ends. The CDR3 sequence is CASSQDRGRFNEKLFF. The CDR3 nucleotides are TGCGCCAGCAGCCAAGATCGGGGCAGATTCAATGAAAAACTGTTTTTT.

The chain combines TRBV5-6 with TRBJ2-3; TRBD2 matches 7 bases. The CDR3 runs to 14 residues. With 0 bases clipped from V and 4 bases from J, the junction kept 2 bases outside the gene matches. From germline, CDR1 is SGHDT and CDR2 YYEEEE. The CDR3 region is CASSLAGRADTQYF. The CDR3 region has the DNA TGTGCCAGCAGCTTGGCAGGGAGGGCAGATACGCAGTATTTT.

The chain recombines TRBV15 with TRBJ2-1; the D is unclear. Trimming removed 1 base from V and 0 bases from J, with 10 bases in between. Germline CDR1 reads LNHNV; CDR2 reads YYDKDF (reference sequence). This CDR3 contains 16 residues. CDR3 sequence: CATSRGSRISYNEQFF. The CDR3 DNA reads as TGTGCCACCAGCAGAGGGAGCCGGATCTCCTACAATGAGCAGTTCTTC. The full variable domain, with the rest looked up from reference TRBV15 and TRBJ2-1, is DAMVIQNPRYQVTQFGKPVTLSCSQTLNHNVMYWYQQKSSQAPKLLFHYYDKDFNNEADTPDNFQSRRPNTSFCFLDIRSPGLGDTAMYLCATSRGSRISYNEQFFGPGTRLTVL.

The chain links TRBV27 to TRBJ1-1; possibly TRBD1 for D (6 bases). Looked up from germline, CDR1 is MNHEY and CDR2 is SMNVEV (reference sequence). The CDR3 has 15 amino acids. V lost 6 bases, J lost 2 bases, and 16 bases lay in between. CDR3 residues: CASSLAGGPNTEAFF. The CDR3 DNA sequence: TGTGCCAGCAGCCTCGCCGGGGGCCCTAACACTGAAGCTTTCTTT.

V gene TRBV5-1 combines with J gene TRBJ2-7; no clear D. Germline lookup yields CDR1 SGHRS and CDR2 YFSETQ. The CDR3 sequence is 14 residues long. V was pared by 0 bases and J by 4 bases, with 11 bases between. CDR3 DNA: TGCGCCAGCAGCTTGGTAGGTTATCGGTACGAGCAGTACTTC. Translating gives CASSLVGYRYEQYF. Variable domain in full (rest from reference TRBV5-1 and TRBJ2-7): KAGVTQTPRYLIKTRGQQVTLSCSPISGHRSVSWYQQTPGQGLQFLFEYFSETQRNKGNFPGRFSGRQFSNSRSEMNVSTLELGDSALYLCASSLVGYRYEQYFGPGTRLTVT.

This clone was counted between two and nine times. J is TRBJ2-6 and V is TRBV14; maybe TRBD1 (5 bases). The length of the CDR3 is 15 residues. Per the germline V gene, CDR1 is SGHDN and CDR2 is FVKESK. Trimming shortened V by 1 base and J by 2 bases, and 6 bases separated the two germline ends. CDR3 sequence reads: CASSQGGAGANVLTF. The CDR3 region has the DNA TGTGCCAGCAGCCAAGGGGGCGCTGGGGCCAACGTCCTGACTTTC.

The chain combines TRBV7-2 with TRBJ2-7; D is uncertain. The V end lost 5 bases, the J end lost 2 bases, and 4 bases lay between the germline ends. The germline V gene encodes CDR1 SGHTA and CDR2 FQGNSA. The CDR3 spans 11 residues. The CDR3 nucleotides read TGTGCCAGCAGCGCCGCCTACGAGCAGTACTTC. Translated, it gives CASSAAYEQYF.

On this clone: An end of the junction does not agree with germline; a read error may underlie this. The chain carries TRBV5-1 and TRBJ1-1; D gene ambiguous. Germline lookup yields CDR1 SGHRS and CDR2 YFSETQ. CDR3 length: 13 residues. The chain's CDR3 is CASSLGGNTEALF. In DNA, the CDR3 is TGCGCCAGCAGCTTGGGCGGGAACACTGAAGCTCTCTTT.

The chain uses TRBV4-2 and TRBJ2-5, with TRBD1 as a possible D gene (6 bases). The CDR3 length is 14 residues. CDR1 is LGHNA and CDR2 is YNFKEQ in the germline V gene. Trimming took 5 bases from V and 4 from J, leaving 14 bases between them. The CDR3 protein is CASSVLTGIETQYF. The CDR3 bases are TGTGCCAGCAGCGTCCTTACAGGGATAGAGACCCAGTACTTC.

This chain joins TRBV9 and TRBJ2-7; the D gene is possibly TRBD2 (6 bases). The germline gives CDR1 SGDLS, CDR2 YYNGEE. The CDR3 runs 13 residues. The ends were cut back, 4 bases at V and 0 bases at J, with 8 bases in the middle. The CDR3 loop reads CASSTGVSYEQYF. CDR3 DNA: TGTGCCAGCAGCACGGGGGTCTCCTACGAGCAGTACTTC. The full variable domain, rest sourced from reference TRBV9 and TRBJ2-7, is DSGVTQTPKHLITATGQRVTLRCSPRSGDLSVYWYQQSLDQGLQFLIQYYNGEERAKGNILERFSAQQFPDLHSELNLSSLELGDSALYFCASSTGVSYEQYFGPGTRLTVT.

J is TRBJ1-2 and V is TRBV5-4; D remains unclear. This CDR3 is 13 amino acids long. V lost 3 bases and J 2 bases, leaving 8 bases between the germline ends. CDR1 is SGHNT, CDR2 YYREEE, per germline (reference sequence). The CDR3 DNA reads TGTGCCAGCAGCTGGATACCAAACTATGGCTACACCTTC. Its protein is CASSWIPNYGYTF.

The J gene is TRBJ2-3, the V gene TRBV7-2, with 10 nucleotides matching TRBD2. The V gene end was trimmed by 4 bases and the J gene end by 4 bases; junction bases not matched to a gene: 5. Germline V gives CDR1 SGHTA, CDR2 FQGNSA. The length of the CDR3 is 15 residues. The CDR3 is CASSYLAGVPDTQYF. CDR3 coding DNA: TGTGCCAGCAGCTATCTAGCGGGAGTCCCAGATACGCAGTATTTT.

The chain joins TRBV9 to TRBJ2-7; 8 bases are a match to TRBD2. The CDR3 has 16 amino acids. Germline lookup yields CDR1 SGDLS and CDR2 YYNGEE. V lost 2 bases, J lost 6 bases, and 13 bases stayed unmatched. CDR3 protein: CASSVLPLAERGEQYF. The CDR3 DNA is TGTGCCAGCAGCGTGCTACCACTAGCGGAGCGGGGCGAGCAGTACTTC.

This chain connects TRBV11-1 to TRBJ2-2, with TRBD2 identical over 9 bases. The CDR3 has 16 amino acids. Trimming removed 0 bases from V and 5 bases from J; junction bases left unmatched: 4. Germline V gene lookup returns CDR1 SGHAT and CDR2 FQDESV (reference sequence). CDR3: CASSLAPLAGTGELFF. Here the CDR3 DNA reads TGTGCCAGCAGCTTAGCCCCCCTAGCGGGAACCGGGGAGCTGTTTTTT.